The 21 T cell receptor beta chains given below trace back to one sample, sequenced in a study of T-cell reconstitution after alpha-beta-depleted transplantation in children (dated by TCRdb to about 2016). To prepare the library, PCR was applied. The sequencer was an Illumina HiSeq 2500. Molecular barcoding was employed in the preparation of TCR libraries, with unique molecular identifiers being used to normalize TCRbeta repertoire quantification. TCRdb reanalyzed the raw reads on its own, using fastp at Q25 for trimming and MiXCR for clone calling, and kept in-frame beta chains. Each CDR3 protein appears once, grouped with its most common genes and DNA. Within this sample are about 300,000 distinct CDR3 sequences, with over 9.5% of them counted one time only. Roughly 7.1% of the sample goes to the ten largest clones. The sample's treatment or condition label is to be understood as: allogeneic hematopoietic cell transplantation with graft depleted of TCRalphabeta T cells and CD19 B cells.

The source material was PBMCs, sampled before TCRalphabeta/CD19-depleted stem cell transplant. The receptors derive from a boy younger than two with acute myeloid leukemia, due to receive a stem cell transplant.

This clonotype was found many times. The V and J genes are TRBV12-3 or TRBV12-4 and TRBJ2-7, with a weak D call TRBD1 (5 bases). V was cut by 9 bases and J by 0 bases, with 18 bases left in between. The CDR3 extends over 15 amino acids. Here the CDR3 DNA reads TGTGCCAGTTCCCGAGCACAGGTAAACTCCTACGAGCAGTACTTC. Its protein product is CASSRAQVNSYEQYF.

This clonotype turned up a few times. The chain joins TRBV7-2 to TRBJ1-3; no reliable D call. CDR3 length: 16 amino acids. From germline, CDR1 is SGHTA and CDR2 FQGNSA. V lost 2 bases to trimming and J lost 2 bases, with 13 bases between them. CDR3 bases: TGTGCCAGCAGCTTAACACCGGGTCCACCTGGAAACACCATATATTTT. This translates into CASSLTPGPPGNTIYF.

This clonotype occurred many times. The chain is built from TRBV28 and TRBJ2-4; 7 bases fit TRBD1. Germline CDR1 reads MDHEN; CDR2 reads SYDVKM. V shed 1 base, J shed 3 bases, and the junction held 6 bases outside the gene matches. The CDR3 has 16 amino acids. The CDR3 DNA is TGTGCCAGCAGTTTATTCCGGACAGGCCACAAAAACATTCAGTACTTC. Amino acid sequence: CASSLFRTGHKNIQYF.

This clonotype was counted many times. The chain combines TRBV10-2 with TRBJ1-1; D is perhaps TRBD1 (5 bases). Trimming removed 4 bases at V and 0 bases at J, with 9 bases between. The germline V gene has CDR1 WSHSY and CDR2 SAAADI. This CDR3 is 14 amino acids long. CDR3 sequence reads: CASSVNRLNTEAFF. The CDR3, as DNA: TGCGCCAGCAGTGTGAACAGGCTGAACACTGAAGCTTTCTTT.

This clonotype was picked up many times. This rearrangement joins TRBV28 to TRBJ2-1; D ambiguous. The CDR3 has 17 residues. Looked up from germline, CDR1 is MDHEN and CDR2 is SYDVKM. V lost 4 bases and J lost 2, with 18 bases in between. The DNA of the CDR3 is TGTGCCAGCAGTTCCGTGCGCGTGGATAGGGCCTACAATGAGCAGTTCTTC. Translating gives CASSSVRVDRAYNEQFF.

The J gene is TRBJ2-5, the V gene TRBV12-1; no check of the table's D call, TRBD1, against the DNA was made. TRBV12-1 constitutes a pseudogene. The CDR3 length is 16 residues. The CDR3 loop is CAIKGQGDRWVETQYF. As DNA, the CDR3 is TGTGCCATCAAGGGGCAGGGAGATCGGTGGGTCGAGACCCAGTACTTC.

This clonotype came up many times. The V call is TRBV12-3 or TRBV12-4, the J call TRBJ1-2; tentatively, D is TRBD1 (5 bases). The CDR3 is 15 residues long. The germline V and J ends were trimmed by 3 bases and 1 base, with 12 bases remaining between them. CDR3 DNA: TGTGCCAGCAGTTTGTCACCCGACAGTAACTATGGCTACACCTTC. This encodes CASSLSPDSNYGYTF.

The gene calls are TRBV28 and TRBJ2-5, with 9 bases aligning to TRBD1. Germline CDR1 is MDHEN and CDR2 is SYDVKM. J gave up 3 bases and V 4 bases, and 9 bases lay outside the gene matches. The CDR3 covers 16 residues. The CDR3 loop reads CASSSPPGQGEETQYF. The CDR3 DNA follows: TGTGCCAGCAGTTCACCCCCGGGACAGGGAGAAGAGACCCAGTACTTC.

This clonotype was picked up many times. The CDR3 region is CASSLSSPSSLASSSYEQYF. For the CDR3, the DNA is TGTGCCAGCAGTTTATCGTCCCCCTCTTCTCTAGCGTCCTCCTCCTACGAGCAGTACTTC. V is TRBV27 and J is TRBJ2-7; D possibly corresponds to TRBD2 (6 bases). With 0 bases removed from V and 0 bases from J, the gap between germline ends came to 24 bases. This CDR3 has 20 amino acids. Germline V gene sequence: CDR1 MNHEY, CDR2 SMNVEV (reference sequence).

In this sample, this clonotype turned up many times. J is TRBJ2-2 and V is TRBV29-1; TRBD2 is a possible D gene (5 bases). In germline, CDR1 is SQVTM, CDR2 ANQGSEA. The CDR3 spans 13 residues. V shed 4 bases and J shed 3 bases, with 9 bases lying between them. This CDR3 reads CSVAEADTGELFF. The CDR3 DNA reads TGCAGCGTTGCGGAAGCGGACACCGGGGAGCTGTTTTTT.

This clonotype was detected ten times or more. CDR3 bases: TGTGCCAGCAGTCTCCGGGCCCCAGCGGAGCAGTTCTTC. Its protein is CASSLRAPAEQFF. The chain employs TRBV12-3 or TRBV12-4 and TRBJ2-1; D is ambiguous. CDR3 length: 13 residues. V was trimmed by 5 bases and J by 10 bases, leaving 15 bases between them.

This clonotype came up many times. The gene calls are TRBV10-3 and TRBJ1-6, with 9 bases that match TRBD1. Looked up from germline, CDR1 is ENHRY and CDR2 is SYGVKD. V dropped 11 bases and J dropped 10; count of bases not matched to a gene: 9. This CDR3 has 13 amino acids. The CDR3 sequence is CAATTGGFSPLHF. CDR3 DNA: TGTGCCGCCACGACAGGGGGTTTCTCACCCCTCCACTTT.

This clonotype was recorded at least ten times. V is TRBV3-1 and J is TRBJ2-5; TRBD2 matches 7 bases. The CDR3 spans 15 residues. Germline V gives CDR1 LGHDT, CDR2 YNNKEL (reference sequence). Trimming at V came to 4 bases and at J to 0 bases, leaving 5 bases not matched to a gene. The CDR3, as DNA: TGTGCCAGCAGCCTCCCGCGGGAGTACCAAGAGACCCAGTACTTC. It is translated as CASSLPREYQETQYF.

This chain joins TRBV30 and TRBJ1-1; no reliable D call. The CDR3 spans 11 residues. Trimming removed 4 bases at V and 4 bases at J, with 7 bases between. The germline gives CDR1 GTSNPN, CDR2 SVGIG (reference sequence). The CDR3 coding sequence is TGTGCCTGGAAGGATGGCACTGAAGCTTTCTTT. Translating gives CAWKDGTEAFF.

In this sample, this clonotype turned up many times. V is TRBV14 and J is TRBJ1-1, with D maybe TRBD1 (5 bases). CDR1 and CDR2 from the germline V gene are SGHDN and FVKESK. The CDR3 is made up of 18 amino acids. V was pared by 3 bases and J by 0 bases, with 20 bases between. CDR3 residues: CASSHHPLGRIMNTEAFF. CDR3 in DNA: TGTGCCAGCAGCCACCACCCGTTGGGGCGGATTATGAACACTGAAGCTTTCTTT. The complete variable domain, with remaining parts taken from reference TRBV14 and TRBJ1-1, reads EAGVTQFPSHSVIEKGQTVTLRCDPISGHDNLYWYRRVMGKEIKFLLHFVKESKQDESGMPNNRFLAERTGGTYSTLKVQPAELEDSGVYFCASSHHPLGRIMNTEAFFGQGTRLTVV.

This clonotype has at least ten counts. The gene calls are TRBV3-1 and TRBJ2-1; the match to TRBD1 covers 8 bases. The V gene's germline CDR1 is LGHDT and CDR2 YNNKEL (reference sequence). V lost 4 bases to trimming and J lost 8 bases; unmatched junction nucleotides: 7. This CDR3 has 14 amino acids. The CDR3 reads CASSPGTGLDEQFF. DNA of the CDR3: TGTGCCAGCAGCCCCGGGACAGGACTGGATGAGCAGTTCTTC.

This clonotype showed up many times. V gene TRBV7-2 combines with J gene TRBJ2-7; TRBD2 agrees at 7 bases. Germline V gene data show CDR1 as SGHTA and CDR2 as FQGNSA. The CDR3 covers 16 residues. J lost 6 bases, V lost 5 bases, and 16 bases had no gene match. CDR3 amino acids: CASSPTAGTGGLEQYF. In nucleotides, the CDR3 is TGTGCCAGCAGCCCGACCGCCGGGACGGGAGGCCTCGAGCAGTACTTC.

The chain employs TRBV5-4 and TRBJ2-5; the D is unclear. The CDR3 has 13 residues. CDR1 is SGHNT and CDR2 is YYREEE in the germline V gene (reference sequence). Trimming removed 4 bases at V and 4 bases at J, with 11 bases between. CDR3 loop: CASSPPPGETQYF. In DNA form, the CDR3 reads TGTGCCAGCAGCCCCCCCCCAGGAGAGACCCAGTACTTC.

J is TRBJ1-4 and V is TRBV23-1, with unresolved D. TRBV23-1 is an open reading frame, and its role is uncertain. Trimming took off 1 base at V and 3 bases at J, with 15 bases between the two ends. This CDR3 is built from 17 residues. CDR3: CASSQFPPDGSNEKLFF. The CDR3 bases are TGCGCCAGCAGTCAATTTCCCCCGGACGGGTCTAATGAAAAACTGTTTTTT.

This clonotype was seen a handful of times. V is TRBV23-1 and J is TRBJ2-7; 7 nucleotides line up with TRBD2. TRBV23-1 is marked as an open reading frame, function uncertain. Germline trimming cut 4 bases from V and 13 bases from J; bases unmatched to any gene: 1. The CDR3 has 9 amino acids. CDR3 sequence reads: CASSRDYYF. The CDR3 region has the DNA TGCGCCAGCAGTCGGGACTACTACTTC.

This clonotype was seen many times. The chain employs TRBV7-6 and TRBJ1-2, with no clear D. Germline V gene sequence: CDR1 SGHVS, CDR2 FNYEAQ. V lost 5 bases and J lost 3, with 10 bases in between. The CDR3 runs to 13 residues. CDR3 coding DNA: TGTGCCAGCAGCCTCCATACTGACTATGGCTACACCTTC. This translates into CASSLHTDYGYTF.